These 2 T cell receptor beta chains were sequenced from one sample in a study of naive and memory T cell subsets (dated by TCRdb to about 2017). The protocol used for the library was UMI-ligation and nested PCR. For sequencing, an Illumina MiSeq was employed. To cover both TRBC1 and TRBC2, the beta constant-region primer consisted of an equimolar mix of two oligonucleotides. The public reads were reprocessed in TCRdb via fastp at Q25 and MiXCR, keeping in-frame beta chains. When rows share a CDR3 protein, they turn into one entry using the most common DNA and genes. Across this sample there are 84,000 or so distinct CDR3 sequences, with 6% to 7.5% seen only once. Roughly 1.5% of the sample comes from the top ten. The sample consisted of central memory CD4+ T cells from blood. The sample's cell subset or site label, in plain terms: central memory, CD45RA- CD27+. The receptors here all came from a human donor in good health.

This clonotype was seen only a few times. CDR3 amino acids: CAIGSRDRQFF. CDR3 in DNA: TGTGCCATCGGTAGTAGGGACAGACAGTTCTTC. The chain employs TRBV10-3 and TRBJ2-1, with 7 bases matching TRBD1. Germline CDR1 ENHRY, CDR2 SYGVKD. CDR3 size: 11 residues. The V segment lost 8 bases and the J segment 13 bases; nucleotides outside the gene matches: 8.

This clonotype appeared a few times. V and J are TRBV14 and TRBJ1-2; D remains unclear. This CDR3 has 16 amino acids. CDR1 SGHDN and CDR2 FVKESK come from the germline V gene. V lost 1 base, J lost 4 bases, and 16 bases lay in between. The CDR3 protein is CASSQGSSPSIYGYTF. The CDR3 DNA sequence: TGTGCCAGCAGCCAAGGGTCGTCCCCCTCCATCTATGGCTACACCTTC.